This T cell receptor beta chain is from a study of metastatic and nonmetastatic thyroid tumors. Overall study: From malignant and benign thyroid patients, repertoires in blood and in tumor or nodule tissue were compared.

Until they underwent thyroid surgery, no patient had received any treatment. Study-level findings and limits: Relative to benign nodules, malignant thyroid tumors were reportedly characterized by significantly elevated TCR beta diversity in blood and tumor.

Authors' analysis steps: It was from CDR3 differences across clinicopathological groups that a distant-metastasis classifier for papillary thyroid cancer was built. MiXCR reprocessed the PCR reads for TCRdb. TCRdb's processing, not the study's, gives the V and J calls here. The sample shows over 15,000 clones, 30% to 40% of them seen only once. Details on this clone: Its antigen is not identified.

The germline V and J ends were trimmed by 2 bases and 0 bases, with 11 bases remaining between them. The germline CDR1 and CDR2 sequences are LNHDA and SQIVND (reference sequence). This CDR3 spans 17 amino acids. This sequence joins TRBV19 and TRBJ2-6; D is uncertain. This clonotype was sampled from a female donor with papillary thyroid cancer or a benign thyroid nodule (not recorded which). Some clones in this sample may be carry-over from other donors' samples. Sequencing was performed on tumor tissue. The CDR3 DNA is TGTGCCAGTAGTATAATAGCAGCCAACTCTGGGGCCAACGTCCTGACTTTC. Translating it yields CASSIIAANSGANVLTF.